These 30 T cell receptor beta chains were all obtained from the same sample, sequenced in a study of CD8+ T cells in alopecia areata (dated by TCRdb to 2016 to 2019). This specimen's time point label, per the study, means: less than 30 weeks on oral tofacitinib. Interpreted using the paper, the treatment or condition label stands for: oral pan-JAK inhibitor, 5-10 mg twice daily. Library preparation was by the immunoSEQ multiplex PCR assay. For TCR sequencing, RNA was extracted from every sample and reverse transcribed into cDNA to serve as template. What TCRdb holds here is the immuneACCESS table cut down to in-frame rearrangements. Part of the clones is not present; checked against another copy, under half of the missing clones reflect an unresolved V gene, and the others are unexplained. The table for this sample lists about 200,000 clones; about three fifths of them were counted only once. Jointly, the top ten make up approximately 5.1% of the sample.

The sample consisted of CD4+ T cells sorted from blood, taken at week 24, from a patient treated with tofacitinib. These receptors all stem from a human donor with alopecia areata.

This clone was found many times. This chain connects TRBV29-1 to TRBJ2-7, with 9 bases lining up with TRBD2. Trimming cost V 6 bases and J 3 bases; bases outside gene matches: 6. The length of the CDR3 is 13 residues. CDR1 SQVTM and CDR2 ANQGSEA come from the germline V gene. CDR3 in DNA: TGCAGCGTATCTAGCGGGACCGTCTACGAGCAGTACTTC. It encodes CSVSSGTVYEQYF.

This chain's CDR3 is CASSARDRGAANEKLFF. Here the CDR3 DNA reads TGTGCCAGCAGTGCTCGGGACAGGGGGGCGGCTAATGAAAAACTGTTTTTT. V usage is TRBV2 and J usage is TRBJ1-4, with 11 positions matching TRBD1. Germline V gene sequence: CDR1 SNHLY, CDR2 FYNNEI. The CDR3 covers 17 residues. Germline trimming cut 4 bases from V and 3 bases from J; bases unmatched to any gene: 7.

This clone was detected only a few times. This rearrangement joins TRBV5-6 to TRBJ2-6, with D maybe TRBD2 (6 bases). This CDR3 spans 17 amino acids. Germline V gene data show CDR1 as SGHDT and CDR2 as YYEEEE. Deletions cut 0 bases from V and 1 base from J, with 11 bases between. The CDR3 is CASSLELGRSGANVLTF. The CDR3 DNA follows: TGTGCCAGCAGCTTGGAACTGGGGAGGTCTGGGGCCAACGTCCTGACTTTC.

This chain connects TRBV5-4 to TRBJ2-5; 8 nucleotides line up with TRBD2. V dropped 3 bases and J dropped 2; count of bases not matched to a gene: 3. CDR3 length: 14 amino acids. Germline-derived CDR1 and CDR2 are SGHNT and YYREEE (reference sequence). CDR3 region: CASSWASGQETQYF. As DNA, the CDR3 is TGTGCCAGCAGCTGGGCTAGCGGGCAAGAGACCCAGTACTTC.

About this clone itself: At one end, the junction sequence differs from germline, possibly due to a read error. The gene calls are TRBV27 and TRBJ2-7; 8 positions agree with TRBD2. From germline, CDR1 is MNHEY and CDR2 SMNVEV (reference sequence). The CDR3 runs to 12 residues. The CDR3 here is CATGTRVYEQYF. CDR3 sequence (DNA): TGCGCGACCGGGACTAGGGTCTACGAGCAGTACTTC.

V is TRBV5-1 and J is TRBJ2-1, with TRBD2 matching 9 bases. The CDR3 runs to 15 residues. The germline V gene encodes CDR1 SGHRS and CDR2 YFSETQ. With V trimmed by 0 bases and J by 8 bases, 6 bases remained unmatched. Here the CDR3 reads CASSLDGAGGDEQFF. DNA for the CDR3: TGCGCCAGCAGCTTGGACGGGGCGGGAGGGGATGAGCAGTTCTTC. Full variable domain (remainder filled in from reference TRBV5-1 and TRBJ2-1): KAGVTQTPRYLIKTRGQQVTLSCSPISGHRSVSWYQQTPGQGLQFLFEYFSETQRNKGNFPGRFSGRQFSNSRSEMNVSTLELGDSALYLCASSLDGAGGDEQFFGPGTRLTVL.

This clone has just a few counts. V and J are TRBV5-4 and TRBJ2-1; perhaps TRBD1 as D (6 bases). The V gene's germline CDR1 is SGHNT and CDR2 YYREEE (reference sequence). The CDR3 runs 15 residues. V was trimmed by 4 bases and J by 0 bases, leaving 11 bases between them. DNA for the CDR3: TGTGCCAGCAGCCGTGGACAGAGCTCCTACAATGAGCAGTTCTTC. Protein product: CASSRGQSSYNEQFF.

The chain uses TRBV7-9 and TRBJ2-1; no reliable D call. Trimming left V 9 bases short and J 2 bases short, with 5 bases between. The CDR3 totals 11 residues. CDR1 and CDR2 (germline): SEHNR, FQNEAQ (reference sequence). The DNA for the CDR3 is TGTGCCAGTACGGCCTACAATGAGCAGTTCTTC. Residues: CASTAYNEQFF.

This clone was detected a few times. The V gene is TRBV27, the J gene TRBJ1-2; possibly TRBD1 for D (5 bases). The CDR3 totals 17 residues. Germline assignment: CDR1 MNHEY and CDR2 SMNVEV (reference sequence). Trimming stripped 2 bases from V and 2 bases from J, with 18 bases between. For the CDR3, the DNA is TGTGCCAGCAGTTTAAGGCTGGGTAAGGGGAAGAACTATGGCTACACCTTC. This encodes CASSLRLGKGKNYGYTF.

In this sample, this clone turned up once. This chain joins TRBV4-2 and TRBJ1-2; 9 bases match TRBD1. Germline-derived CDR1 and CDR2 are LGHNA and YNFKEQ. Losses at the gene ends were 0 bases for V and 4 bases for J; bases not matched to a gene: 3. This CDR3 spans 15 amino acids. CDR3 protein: CASSQEKGQGYGYTF. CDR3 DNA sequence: TGTGCCAGCAGCCAAGAGAAGGGACAGGGCTATGGCTACACCTTC.

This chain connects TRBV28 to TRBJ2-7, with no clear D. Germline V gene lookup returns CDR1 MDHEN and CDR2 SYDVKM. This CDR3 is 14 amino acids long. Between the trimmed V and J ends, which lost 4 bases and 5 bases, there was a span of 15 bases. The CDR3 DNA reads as TGTGCCAGCAGTTCGAGAATATGGTCGAACGAGCAGTACTTC. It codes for CASSSRIWSNEQYF.

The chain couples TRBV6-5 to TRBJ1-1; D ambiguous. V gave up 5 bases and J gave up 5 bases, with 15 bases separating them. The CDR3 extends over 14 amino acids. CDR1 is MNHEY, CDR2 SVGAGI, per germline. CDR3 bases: TGTGCCAGCAGTCTAGGCGCAGGTAGGACTGAAGCTTTCTTT. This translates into CASSLGAGRTEAFF.

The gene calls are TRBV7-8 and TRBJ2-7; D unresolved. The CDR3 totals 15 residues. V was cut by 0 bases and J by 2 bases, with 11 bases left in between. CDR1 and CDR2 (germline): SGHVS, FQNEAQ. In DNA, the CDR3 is TGTGCCAGCAGCTTAGCGTCAGGCACACCCTACGAGCAGTACTTC. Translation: CASSLASGTPYEQYF.

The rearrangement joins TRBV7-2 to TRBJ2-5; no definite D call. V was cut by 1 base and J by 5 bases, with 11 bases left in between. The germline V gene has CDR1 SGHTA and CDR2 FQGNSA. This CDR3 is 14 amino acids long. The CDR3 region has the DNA TGTGCCAGCAGCTTAGACCCGGGCACCGAGACCCAGTACTTC. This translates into CASSLDPGTETQYF.

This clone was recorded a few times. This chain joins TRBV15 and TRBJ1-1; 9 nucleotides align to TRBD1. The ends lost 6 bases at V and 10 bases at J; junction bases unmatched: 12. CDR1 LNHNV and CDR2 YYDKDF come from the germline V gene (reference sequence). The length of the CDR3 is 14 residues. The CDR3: CATRPGQGTFGAFF. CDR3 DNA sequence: TGTGCCACCAGGCCGGGACAGGGCACTTTCGGAGCTTTCTTT.

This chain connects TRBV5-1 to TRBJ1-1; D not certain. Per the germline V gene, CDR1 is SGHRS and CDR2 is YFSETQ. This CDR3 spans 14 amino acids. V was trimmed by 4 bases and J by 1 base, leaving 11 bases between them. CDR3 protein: CASSTRAGNTEAFF. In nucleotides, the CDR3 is TGCGCCAGCAGCACTAGGGCGGGGAACACTGAAGCTTTCTTT.

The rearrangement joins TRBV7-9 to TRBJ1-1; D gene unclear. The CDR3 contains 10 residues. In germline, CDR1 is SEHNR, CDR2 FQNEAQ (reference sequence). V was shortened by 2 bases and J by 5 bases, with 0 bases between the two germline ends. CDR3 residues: CASSLTEAFF. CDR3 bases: TGTGCCAGCAGCTTAACTGAAGCTTTCTTT.

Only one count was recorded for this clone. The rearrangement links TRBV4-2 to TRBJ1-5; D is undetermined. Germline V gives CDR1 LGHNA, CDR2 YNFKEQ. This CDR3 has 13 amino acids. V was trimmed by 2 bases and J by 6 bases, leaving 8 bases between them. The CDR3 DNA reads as TGTGCCAGCAGCCAAAAGGGAGGTCAGCCCCAGCATTTT. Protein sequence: CASSQKGGQPQHF.

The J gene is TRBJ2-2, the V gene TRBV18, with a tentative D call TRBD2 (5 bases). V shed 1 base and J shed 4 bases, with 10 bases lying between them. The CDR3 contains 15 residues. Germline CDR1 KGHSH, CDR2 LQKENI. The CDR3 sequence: CASSPLSEATGELFF. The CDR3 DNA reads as TGTGCCAGCTCACCACTGTCGGAGGCCACCGGGGAGCTGTTTTTT.

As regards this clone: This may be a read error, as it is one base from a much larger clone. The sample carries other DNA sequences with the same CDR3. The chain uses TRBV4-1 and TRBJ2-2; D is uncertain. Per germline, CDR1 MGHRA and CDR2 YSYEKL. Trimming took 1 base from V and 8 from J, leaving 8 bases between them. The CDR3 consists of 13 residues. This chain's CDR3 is CASSQVRSGELFF. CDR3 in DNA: TGCGCCAGCAGCCAAGTTCGGTCGGGGGAGCTGTTTTTT.

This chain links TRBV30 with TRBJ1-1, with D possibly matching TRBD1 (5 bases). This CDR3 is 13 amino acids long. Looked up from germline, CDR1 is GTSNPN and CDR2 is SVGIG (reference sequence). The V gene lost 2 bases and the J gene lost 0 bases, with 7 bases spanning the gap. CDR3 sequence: CAWSRQMNTEAFF. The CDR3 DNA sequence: TGTGCCTGGAGTCGACAGATGAACACTGAAGCTTTCTTT.

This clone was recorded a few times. CDR3 sequence (DNA): TGTGCCAGCAGTCGAATCCCCTACGAGCAGTACTTC. It is translated as CASSRIPYEQYF. The gene calls are TRBV7-2 and TRBJ2-7; D gene uncertain. Germline CDR1 reads SGHTA; CDR2 reads FQGNSA. Trimming pared 6 bases from V and 2 bases from J, leaving 8 bases between. The CDR3 covers 12 residues.

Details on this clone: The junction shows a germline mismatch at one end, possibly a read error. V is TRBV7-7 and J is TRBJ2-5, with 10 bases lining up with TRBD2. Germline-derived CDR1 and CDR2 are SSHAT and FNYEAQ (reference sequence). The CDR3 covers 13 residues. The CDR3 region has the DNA TGCGGAGTTGGCCTAGCGGGAGCAGAGACCCAGTACTTC. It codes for CGVGLAGAETQYF.

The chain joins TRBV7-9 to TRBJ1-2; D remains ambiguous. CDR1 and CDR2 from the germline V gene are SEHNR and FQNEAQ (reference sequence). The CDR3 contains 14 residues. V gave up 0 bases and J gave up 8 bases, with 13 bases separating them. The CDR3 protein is CASSLAAAPGGYTF. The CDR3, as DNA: TGTGCCAGCAGCTTAGCCGCGGCGCCGGGGGGCTACACCTTC. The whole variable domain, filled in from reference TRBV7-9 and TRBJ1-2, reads DTGVSQNPRHKITKRGQNVTFRCDPISEHNRLYWYRQTLGQGPEFLTYFQNEAQLEKSRLLSDRFSAERPKGSFSTLEIQRTEQGDSAMYLCASSLAAAPGGYTFGSGTRLTVV.

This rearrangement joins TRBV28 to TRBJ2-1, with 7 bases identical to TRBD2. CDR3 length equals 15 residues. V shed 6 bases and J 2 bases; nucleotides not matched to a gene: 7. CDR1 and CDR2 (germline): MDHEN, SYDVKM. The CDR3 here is CASSPTSQTYNEQFF. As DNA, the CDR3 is TGTGCCAGCAGCCCGACTAGCCAGACCTACAATGAGCAGTTCTTC.

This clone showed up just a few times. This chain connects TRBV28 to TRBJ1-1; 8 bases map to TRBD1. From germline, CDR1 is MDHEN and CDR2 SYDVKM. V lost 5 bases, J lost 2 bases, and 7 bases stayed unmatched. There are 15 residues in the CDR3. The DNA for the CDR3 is TGTGCCAGCAGTCGACCGGGACAGGCAAACACTGAAGCTTTCTTT. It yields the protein CASSRPGQANTEAFF.

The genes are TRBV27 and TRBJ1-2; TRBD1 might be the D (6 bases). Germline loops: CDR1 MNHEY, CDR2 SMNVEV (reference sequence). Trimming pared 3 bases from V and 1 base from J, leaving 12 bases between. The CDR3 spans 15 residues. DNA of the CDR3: TGTGCCAGCAGTTTTGCGGGGGACATTAACTATGGCTACACCTTC. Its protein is CASSFAGDINYGYTF.

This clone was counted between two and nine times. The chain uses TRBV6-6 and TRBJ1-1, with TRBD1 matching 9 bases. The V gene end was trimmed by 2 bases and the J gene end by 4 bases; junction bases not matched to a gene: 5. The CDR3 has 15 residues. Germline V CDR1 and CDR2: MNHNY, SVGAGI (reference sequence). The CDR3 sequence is CASSYTSDRGTEAFF. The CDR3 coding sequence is TGTGCCAGCAGTTACACGTCGGACAGGGGCACTGAAGCTTTCTTT.

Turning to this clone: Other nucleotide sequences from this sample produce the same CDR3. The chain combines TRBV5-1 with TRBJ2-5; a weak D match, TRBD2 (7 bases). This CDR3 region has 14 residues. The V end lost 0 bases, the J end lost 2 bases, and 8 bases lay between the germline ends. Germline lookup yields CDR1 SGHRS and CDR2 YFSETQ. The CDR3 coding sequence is TGCGCCAGCAGCTTGGAGGGGGGGCAAGAGACCCAGTACTTC. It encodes CASSLEGGQETQYF.

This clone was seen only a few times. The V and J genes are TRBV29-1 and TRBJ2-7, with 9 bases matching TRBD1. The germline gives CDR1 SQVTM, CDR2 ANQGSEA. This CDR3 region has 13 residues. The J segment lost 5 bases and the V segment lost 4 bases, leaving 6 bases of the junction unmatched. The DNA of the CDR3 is TGCAGCGTTGTCCGGGACAGGGAACACGAGCAGTACTTC. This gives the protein CSVVRDREHEQYF.